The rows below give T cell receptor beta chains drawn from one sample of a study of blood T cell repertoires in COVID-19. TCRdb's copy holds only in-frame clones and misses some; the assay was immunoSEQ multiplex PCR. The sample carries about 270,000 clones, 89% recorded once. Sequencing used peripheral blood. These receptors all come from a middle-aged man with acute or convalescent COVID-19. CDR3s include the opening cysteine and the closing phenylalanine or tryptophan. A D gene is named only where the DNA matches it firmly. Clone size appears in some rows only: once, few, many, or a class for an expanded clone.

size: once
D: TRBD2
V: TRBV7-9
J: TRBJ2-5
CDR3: CASSLALAGGQETQYF
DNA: TGTGCCAGCAGCTTGGCCCTAGCGGGGGGGCAAGAGACCCAGTACTTC

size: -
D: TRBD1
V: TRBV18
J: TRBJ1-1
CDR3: CASSPLGTGVDTEAFF
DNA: TGTGCCAGCTCACCACTGGGGACAGGGGTGGACACTGAAGCTTTCTTT

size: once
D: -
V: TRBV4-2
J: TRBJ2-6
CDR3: CASSQDSLSGANVLTF
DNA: TGTGCCAGCAGCCAAGATTCTCTCTCTGGGGCCAACGTCCTGACTTTC

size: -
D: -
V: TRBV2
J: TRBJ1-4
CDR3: CASSRYSTNEKLFF
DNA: TGTGCCAGCAGTCGGTATTCAACTAATGAAAAACTGTTTTTT

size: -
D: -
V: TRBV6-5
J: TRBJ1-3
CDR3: CATVTAAGNTIYF
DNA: TGTGCCACCGTTACAGCGGCTGGAAACACCATATATTTT

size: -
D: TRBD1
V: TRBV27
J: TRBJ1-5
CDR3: CASSHRTGGPPGGQPQHF
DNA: TGTGCCAGCAGTCACAGGACAGGGGGCCCCCCGGGTGGTCAGCCCCAGCATTTT

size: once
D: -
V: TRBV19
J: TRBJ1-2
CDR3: CASSSKGQYYGYTF
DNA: TGTGCCAGTAGTTCTAAGGGACAATACTATGGCTACACCTTC

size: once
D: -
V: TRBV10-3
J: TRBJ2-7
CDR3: CAIIRTVVQYF
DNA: TGTGCCATCATTAGGACAGTGGTGCAGTACTTC

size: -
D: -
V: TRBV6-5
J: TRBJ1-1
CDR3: CASSYDRNTEAFF
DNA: TGTGCCAGCAGTTATGACAGAAACACTGAAGCTTTCTTT

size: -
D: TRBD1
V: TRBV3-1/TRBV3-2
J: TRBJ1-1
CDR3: CASSRQGDTEAFF
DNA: TGTGCCAGCAGCCGACAGGGGGACACTGAAGCTTTCTTT

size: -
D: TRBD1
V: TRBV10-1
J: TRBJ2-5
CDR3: CASSGTGHETQYF
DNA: TGCGCCAGCAGCGGGACAGGTCATGAGACCCAGTACTTC

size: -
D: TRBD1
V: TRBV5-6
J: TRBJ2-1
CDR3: CASSSGQGPYNEQFF
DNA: TGTGCCAGCAGTAGTGGACAGGGTCCCTACAATGAGCAGTTCTTC

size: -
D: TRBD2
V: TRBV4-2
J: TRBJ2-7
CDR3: CASSQDLSGGDEQYF
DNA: TGTGCCAGCAGCCAAGATCTGAGCGGGGGGGACGAGCAGTACTTC

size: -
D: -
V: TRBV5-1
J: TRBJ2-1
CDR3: CASSTVQLHNEQFF
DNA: TGCGCCAGCAGCACTGTCCAACTTCACAATGAGCAGTTCTTC

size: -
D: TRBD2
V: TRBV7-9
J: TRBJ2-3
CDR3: CASSLTSARTDTQYF
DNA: TGTGCCAGCAGCTTAACTAGCGCCCGCACAGATACGCAGTATTTT

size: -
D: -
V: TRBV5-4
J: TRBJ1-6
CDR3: CASSRGANNSPLHF
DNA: TGTGCCAGCAGCCGGGGGGCCAATAATTCACCCCTCCACTTT

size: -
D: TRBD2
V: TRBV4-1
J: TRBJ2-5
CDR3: CATSGLAETQYF
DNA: TGCGCCACCTCCGGACTAGCGGAGACCCAGTACTTC

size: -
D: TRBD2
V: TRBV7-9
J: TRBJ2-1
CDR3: CASSISGAAYNEQFF
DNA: TGTGCCAGCAGCATTAGCGGGGCGGCCTACAATGAGCAGTTCTTC